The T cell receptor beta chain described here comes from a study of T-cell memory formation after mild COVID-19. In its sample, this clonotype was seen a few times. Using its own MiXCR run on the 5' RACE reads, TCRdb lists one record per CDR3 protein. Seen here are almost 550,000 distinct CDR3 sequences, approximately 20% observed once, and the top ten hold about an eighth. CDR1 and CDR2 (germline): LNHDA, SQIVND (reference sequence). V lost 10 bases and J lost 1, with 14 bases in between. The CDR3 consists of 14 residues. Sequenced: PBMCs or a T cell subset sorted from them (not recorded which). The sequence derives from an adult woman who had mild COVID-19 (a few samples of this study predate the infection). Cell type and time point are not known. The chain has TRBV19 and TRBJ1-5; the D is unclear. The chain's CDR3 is CATGATRSNQPQHF. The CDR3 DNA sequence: TGTGCCACCGGAGCCACACGGAGCAATCAGCCCCAGCATTTT.